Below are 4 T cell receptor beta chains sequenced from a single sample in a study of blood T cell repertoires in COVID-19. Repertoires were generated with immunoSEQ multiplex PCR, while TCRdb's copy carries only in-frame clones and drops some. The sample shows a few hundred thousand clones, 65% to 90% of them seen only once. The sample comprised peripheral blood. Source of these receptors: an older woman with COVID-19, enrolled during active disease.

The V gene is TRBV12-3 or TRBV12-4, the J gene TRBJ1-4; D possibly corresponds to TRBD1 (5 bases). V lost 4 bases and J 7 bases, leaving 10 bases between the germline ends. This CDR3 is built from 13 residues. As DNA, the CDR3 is TGTGCCAGCAGTTCTGTCCAGGGTGAAAAACTGTTTTTT. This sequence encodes CASSSVQGEKLFF.

CDR3 sequence: CATSDCAGAYGAINEKLFF. CDR3 bases: TGTGCCACCAGTGATTGCGCAGGGGCGTACGGGGCTATTAATGAAAAACTGTTTTTT. The V and J genes are TRBV24-1 and TRBJ1-4; a possible D gene is TRBD1 (6 bases). With 2 bases removed from V and 4 bases from J, the gap between germline ends came to 22 bases. Germline CDR1 reads KGHDR; CDR2 reads SFDVKD. The CDR3 length is 19 residues.

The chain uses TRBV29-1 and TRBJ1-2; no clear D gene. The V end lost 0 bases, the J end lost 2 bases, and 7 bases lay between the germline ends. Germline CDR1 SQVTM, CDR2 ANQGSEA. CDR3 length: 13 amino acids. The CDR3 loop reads CSVEDAVNYGYTF. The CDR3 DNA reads TGCAGCGTTGAAGATGCGGTAAACTATGGCTACACCTTC.

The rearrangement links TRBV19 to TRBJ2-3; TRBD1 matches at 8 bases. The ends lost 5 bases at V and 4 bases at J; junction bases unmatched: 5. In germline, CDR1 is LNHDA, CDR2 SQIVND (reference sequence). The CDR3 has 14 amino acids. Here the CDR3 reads CASSWGQAADTQYF. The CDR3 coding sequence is TGTGCCAGTAGTTGGGGACAGGCAGCAGATACGCAGTATTTT.